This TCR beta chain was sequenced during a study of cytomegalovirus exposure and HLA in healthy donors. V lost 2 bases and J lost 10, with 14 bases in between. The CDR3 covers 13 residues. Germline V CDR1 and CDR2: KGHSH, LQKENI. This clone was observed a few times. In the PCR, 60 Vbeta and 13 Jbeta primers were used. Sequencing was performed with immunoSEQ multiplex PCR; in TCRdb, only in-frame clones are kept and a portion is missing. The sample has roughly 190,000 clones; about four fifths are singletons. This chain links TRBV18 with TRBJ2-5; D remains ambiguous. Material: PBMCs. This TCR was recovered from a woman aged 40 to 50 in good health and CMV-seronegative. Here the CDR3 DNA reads TGTGCCAGCTCACCAGACCGCGGAATGAACCAGTACTTC. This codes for CASSPDRGMNQYF.